This is a list of T cell receptor beta chains from one sample in a study of T cells after yellow fever vaccination. TCRdb re-analysed the 5' RACE reads in MiXCR, keeping a single row per CDR3 protein. Here the sample spans over 65,000 distinct CDR3 sequences, about an eighth being singletons. The input for sequencing was CD8+ T cells not binding an NS4B(214-222) dextramer, sorted from PBMCs, taken approximately 20 days after the first yellow fever vaccination. The receptors derive from a man aged 18 to 30 who received the YFV17D yellow fever vaccine. CDR3s include the opening cysteine and the closing phenylalanine or tryptophan. D genes are given only for firm matches. A clone size is listed for some rows: how often the clone was seen (once, few, many), or a class if it is expanded.

v_call,j_call,clone_size,d_call,cdr3_aa,cdr3_nt
TRBV7-3,TRBJ2-5,NA,NA,CASSSPPEETQYF,TGTGCCAGCAGCAGCCCTCCGGAGGAGACCCAGTACTTC
TRBV7-9,TRBJ1-5,NA,TRBD1,CASSPQGEIPQPQHF,TGTGCCAGCAGCCCACAGGGGGAGATACCGCAGCCCCAGCATTTT
TRBV9,TRBJ2-5,few,NA,CASSGPGTQYF,TGTGCCAGCAGCGGGCCCGGGACCCAGTACTTC
TRBV15,TRBJ2-1,NA,TRBD1,CATSRTSGTGYNEQFF,TGTGCCACCAGCAGAACTTCCGGGACAGGTTACAATGAGCAGTTCTTC
TRBV5-1,TRBJ2-1,NA,NA,CASSLEASIHNEQFF,TGCGCCAGCAGCTTGGAAGCTTCAATCCACAATGAGCAGTTCTTC
TRBV5-6,TRBJ1-2,few,NA,CASSGTVSQYGYTF,TGTGCCAGCAGCGGAACAGTTTCTCAGTATGGCTACACCTTC
TRBV4-3,TRBJ1-6,few,TRBD1,CASSPLKGAENSPLHF,TGCGCCAGCAGCCCCTTAAAGGGGGCTGAGAATTCACCCCTCCACTTT
TRBV6-1,TRBJ2-3,NA,TRBD1,CASRIWTGSTDTQYF,TGTGCCAGCAGGATCTGGACAGGGAGCACAGATACGCAGTATTTT
TRBV20-1,TRBJ2-4,few,TRBD2,CSERAPSGGLAKNIQYF,TGCAGTGAGAGGGCCCCTAGCGGGGGATTAGCCAAAAACATTCAGTACTTC
TRBV6-2/TRBV6-3,TRBJ2-7,NA,NA,CASRAGVSYEQYF,TGTGCCAGCAGGGCTGGCGTTTCCTACGAGCAGTACTTC
TRBV6-2/TRBV6-3,TRBJ2-7,few,NA,CASDNGSYEQYF,TGTGCCAGCGATAACGGCTCCTACGAGCAGTACTTC
TRBV6-5,TRBJ1-2,few,TRBD1,CASSYSGTDPDYGYTF,TGTGCCAGCAGTTACTCCGGGACAGATCCGGACTATGGCTACACCTTC
TRBV6-5,TRBJ2-1,NA,NA,CASRPGLIGEQFF,TGTGCCAGCAGGCCTGGACTTATCGGTGAGCAGTTCTTC
TRBV7-6,TRBJ2-3,few,TRBD1,CASSPDRGDTQYF,TGTGCCAGCAGCCCCGACAGGGGGGATACGCAGTATTTT
TRBV5-1,TRBJ2-5,few,TRBD1,CASSVGQGIPQETQYF,TGCGCCAGCAGCGTTGGACAGGGGATTCCCCAAGAGACCCAGTACTTC
TRBV6-6,TRBJ1-5,NA,TRBD1,CASSTTGTQPQHF,TGTGCCAGCAGCACGACAGGGACTCAGCCCCAGCATTTT
TRBV4-1,TRBJ2-1,few,NA,CASSHLENEQFF,TGCGCCAGCAGCCACCTTGAGAATGAGCAGTTCTTC
TRBV7-2,TRBJ2-4,NA,NA,CASRQRQIQYF,TGTGCCAGCAGACAAAGACAGATTCAGTACTTC
TRBV4-1,TRBJ2-5,few,NA,CASSQDSAEETQYF,TGCGCCAGCAGCCAAGATTCAGCCGAAGAGACCCAGTACTTC
TRBV7-6,TRBJ2-1,NA,TRBD2,CASSLRAAGATYNEQFF,TGTGCCAGCAGCTTACGAGCAGCGGGGGCGACGTACAATGAGCAGTTCTTC
TRBV28,TRBJ2-3,few,NA,CASSLEAGWTDTQYF,TGTGCCAGCAGTTTAGAAGCAGGGTGGACAGATACGCAGTATTTT
TRBV4-1,TRBJ2-2,NA,NA,CASSQVLDFTGELFF,TGCGCCAGCAGCCAAGTGCTGGATTTCACCGGGGAGCTGTTTTTT
TRBV27,TRBJ1-2,few,TRBD1,CASSSGTGRLGGYTF,TGTGCCAGCAGTTCCGGGACAGGCCGCTTGGGTGGCTACACCTTC
TRBV6-5,TRBJ2-7,few,NA,CASSYIGASNEQYF,TGTGCCAGCAGTTACATAGGGGCGAGCAACGAGCAGTACTTC
TRBV28,TRBJ1-2,NA,TRBD1,CASQGQGPRYGYTF,TGTGCCAGCCAAGGACAGGGGCCACGCTATGGCTACACCTTC
TRBV20-1,TRBJ2-5,few,TRBD1,CSASGTGGETQYF,TGCAGTGCTTCCGGGACAGGGGGTGAGACCCAGTACTTC
TRBV12-3/TRBV12-4,TRBJ1-1,NA,NA,CASQQQGLNTEAFF,TGTGCCAGCCAACAACAGGGCCTGAACACTGAAGCTTTCTTT
TRBV7-9,TRBJ2-1,NA,TRBD2,CASTMGLDRNEQFF,TGTGCCAGCACCATGGGACTAGATAGAAATGAGCAGTTCTTC
TRBV14,TRBJ2-7,few,NA,CASSQSYEQYF,TGTGCCAGCAGCCAATCTTACGAGCAGTACTTC
TRBV2,TRBJ2-2,NA,NA,CASKKTRGPSGELFF,TGTGCCAGCAAGAAAACCCGGGGCCCCTCCGGGGAGCTGTTTTTT
TRBV7-8,TRBJ2-3,NA,NA,CASSSDPPQYF,TGTGCCAGCAGCTCCGACCCTCCCCAGTATTTT
TRBV20-1,TRBJ2-3,few,NA,CSASGGVRDTQYF,TGCAGTGCTAGCGGAGGGGTGAGAGATACGCAGTATTTT
TRBV29-1,TRBJ2-1,few,NA,CSVDAGRNEQFF,TGCAGCGTTGATGCAGGGCGCAATGAGCAGTTCTTC
TRBV4-2,TRBJ1-1,few,NA,CASSQGGYTEAFF,TGTGCCAGCAGCCAAGGAGGGTACACTGAAGCTTTCTTT
TRBV7-9,TRBJ2-1,many,NA,CASSFAEATNEQFF,TGTGCCAGCAGCTTTGCAGAAGCCACCAATGAGCAGTTCTTC
TRBV13,TRBJ2-7,NA,NA,CASSLQHEQYF,TGTGCCAGCAGCTTACAGCACGAGCAGTACTTC
TRBV27,TRBJ1-4,many,NA,CASSLLSSVEKLFF,TGTGCCAGCAGCCTACTGTCGTCGGTTGAAAAACTGTTTTTT
TRBV2,TRBJ1-4,few,NA,CASGFASGGVYNEKLFF,TGTGCCAGCGGATTTGCTTCCGGGGGCGTATACAATGAAAAACTGTTTTTT
TRBV5-6,TRBJ2-1,few,NA,CASSLPILARGAENEQFF,TGTGCCAGCAGCTTGCCCATTTTAGCCAGAGGAGCGGAGAATGAGCAGTTCTTC
TRBV12-3/TRBV12-4,TRBJ1-1,NA,NA,CASSLVIARATEAFF,TGTGCCAGCAGTTTAGTAATAGCCAGGGCCACTGAAGCTTTCTTT
TRBV7-9,TRBJ1-4,NA,NA,CASSLFRPASTNEKLFF,TGTGCCAGCAGCCTTTTCCGTCCGGCGTCGACTAATGAAAAACTGTTTTTT
TRBV5-6,TRBJ2-5,few,TRBD1,CASQSGQGRKTQYF,TGTGCCAGCCAATCGGGACAGGGGAGGAAGACCCAGTACTTC
TRBV29-1,TRBJ1-2,few,NA,CSVEEWGGTNYGYTF,TGCAGCGTTGAAGAATGGGGGGGGACCAACTATGGCTACACCTTC
TRBV9,TRBJ1-6,NA,NA,CASSQTLNSPLHF,TGTGCCAGCAGCCAGACCCTTAATTCACCCCTCCACTTT
TRBV9,TRBJ1-2,few,TRBD1,CASSVRDRGIYGYTF,TGTGCCAGCAGCGTTCGCGACAGGGGCATCTATGGCTACACCTTC
TRBV12-3/TRBV12-4,TRBJ2-5,NA,TRBD2,CASSQTSGGEETQYF,TGTGCCAGCAGCCAGACTAGCGGGGGGGAAGAGACCCAGTACTTC
TRBV5-1,TRBJ1-1,NA,NA,CASSFRALGRMNTEAFF,TGCGCCAGCAGCTTCCGCGCCCTCGGGCGCATGAACACTGAAGCTTTCTTT
TRBV12-3/TRBV12-4,TRBJ2-1,few,NA,CASRQQGNEQFF,TGTGCCAGCAGACAACAGGGTAATGAGCAGTTCTTC